The 17 T cell receptor beta chains in this list originate from one sample, sequenced in a study of type 1 regulatory T cells. These receptors' targets are unknown. TCRdb itself ran the reads through MiXCR, one entry per CDR3 protein. The sample includes approximately 45,000 distinct CDR3 sequences, 9.5% to 15% of them seen just once. The sample was cultured non-Tr1 T cells, either the whole culture or a sorted T cell fraction (not recorded which). The origin of the receptors is a human donor in good health.

J is TRBJ2-3 and V is TRBV18; D not resolved. V lost 4 bases and J lost 6, with 11 bases in between. The germline gives CDR1 KGHSH, CDR2 LQKENI. This CDR3 has 13 residues. The CDR3 nucleotides read TGTGCCAGCTCACTGGCCCGGTGGGATACGCAGTATTTT. Encoded protein: CASSLARWDTQYF.

This clonotype has a single count. This may stem from a read error, because a much larger clone lies one nucleotide away. The rearrangement uses TRBV14 and TRBJ2-5; no definite D call. Germline values: CDR1 SGHDN, CDR2 FVKESK. The CDR3 extends over 14 amino acids. In DNA form, the CDR3 reads TGTGCCAGCAGCCAAGTAAATCTGCAGGAGACCCGGTACTTC. Encoded protein: CASSQVNLQETRYF.

The rearrangement joins TRBV7-2 to TRBJ2-7; D may be TRBD2 (5 bases). V dropped 5 bases and J dropped 8 bases, with 16 bases sitting between them. CDR3 length equals 13 residues. Germline V lookup: CDR1 SGHTA, CDR2 FQGNSA. The CDR3 sequence is CASSTTGEGKQYF. The DNA for the CDR3 is TGTGCCAGCAGCACCACCGGAGAGGGCAAGCAGTACTTC.

This clonotype was counted between two and nine times. V usage is TRBV4-2 and J usage is TRBJ2-5, with 7 bases matching TRBD2. CDR1 LGHNA and CDR2 YNFKEQ come from the germline V gene. The CDR3 is made up of 15 amino acids. With 0 bases clipped from V and 7 bases from J, the junction kept 8 bases outside the gene matches. CDR3 sequence reads: CASSQDGGKAGTQYF. DNA of the CDR3: TGTGCCAGCAGCCAAGACGGGGGGAAGGCTGGGACCCAGTACTTC.

This clonotype was counted many times. V is TRBV6-2 or TRBV6-3 and J is TRBJ1-1; D gene uncertain. Trimming stripped 6 bases from V and 7 bases from J, with 9 bases between. CDR3 length: 11 residues. The germline CDR1 and CDR2 sequences are MNHEY and SVGEGT. CDR3 in amino acids: CASRIYGEAFF. CDR3 nucleotides: TGTGCCAGCAGGATATATGGTGAAGCTTTCTTT.

This clonotype was detected a few times. Here the CDR3 DNA reads TGCAGTGCTCCGATGAGCGGGAGATACGAGCAGTACTTC. This sequence encodes CSAPMSGRYEQYF. The chain uses TRBV20-1 and TRBJ2-7, with TRBD2 matching over 8 bases. Unmatched junction bases numbered 7, after V lost 5 bases and J lost 4 bases. Germline V gene data show CDR1 as DFQATT and CDR2 as SNEGSKA (reference sequence). The length of the CDR3 is 13 residues.

In its sample, this clonotype was seen many times. V usage is TRBV5-1 and J usage is TRBJ2-2, with D possibly TRBD1 on 6 matching bases. Germline V CDR1 and CDR2: SGHRS, YFSETQ. The CDR3 totals 16 residues. Trimming pared 4 bases from V and 7 bases from J, leaving 20 bases between. The CDR3 nucleotides are TGCGCCAGCAGCCCAAAAGTCTGGGGGCAAGGCGGGGAGCTGTTTTTT. It specifies CASSPKVWGQGGELFF.

This chain uses TRBV5-1 with TRBJ2-5; the D gene is possibly TRBD1 (6 bases). V lost 0 bases to trimming and J lost 3 bases, with 9 bases between them. This CDR3 comprises 14 residues. Per germline, CDR1 SGHRS and CDR2 YFSETQ. CDR3: CASSLGRTEETQYF. CDR3 nucleotides: TGCGCCAGCAGCTTGGGCAGGACAGAAGAGACCCAGTACTTC.

Relative to its sample, this clonotype is hyperexpanded (1% or more). The chain combines TRBV20-1 with TRBJ1-5; D is perhaps TRBD1 (6 bases). Germline CDR1 and CDR2: DFQATT and SNEGSKA (reference sequence). The CDR3 spans 13 residues. V gave up 5 bases and J gave up 2 bases, with 10 bases separating them. CDR3 in DNA: TGCAGTGCTGACAAGGGGGGCAATCAGCCCCAGCATTTT. Translated, it gives CSADKGGNQPQHF.

The chain joins TRBV6-1 to TRBJ2-7, with 7 bases lining up with TRBD2. Per the germline V gene, CDR1 is MNHNS and CDR2 is SASEGT. The ends lost 0 bases at V and 7 bases at J; junction bases unmatched: 9. The CDR3 covers 15 residues. The CDR3 is CASSEATSQLREQYF. The CDR3 DNA follows: TGTGCCAGCAGTGAAGCGACTAGCCAGTTACGGGAGCAGTACTTC.

V usage is TRBV20-1 and J usage is TRBJ2-1; TRBD2 matches at 15 bases. There are 12 residues in the CDR3. Per germline, CDR1 DFQATT and CDR2 SNEGSKA (reference sequence). The CDR3 sequence: CRGTSGRNEQFF. The CDR3 DNA follows: TGCAGAGGGACTAGCGGGAGGAATGAGCAGTTCTTC.

This chain links TRBV5-4 with TRBJ2-3; no firm D call. V dropped 2 bases and J dropped 10 bases, with 17 bases sitting between them. Germline CDR1 reads SGHNT; CDR2 reads YYREEE (reference sequence). The CDR3 sequence is 14 residues long. The CDR3 loop reads CASSFSQAALSQYF. The CDR3 DNA follows: TGTGCCAGCAGCTTCTCGCAGGCGGCTCTTTCGCAGTATTTT.

This clonotype has at least ten counts. V usage is TRBV7-2 and J usage is TRBJ1-1; D is uncertain. This CDR3 spans 11 amino acids. Germline V CDR1 and CDR2: SGHTA, FQGNSA. Trimming removed 5 bases from V and 11 bases from J, with 12 bases in between. The CDR3 region has the DNA TGTGCCAGCAGCGCCGATAGGTGGGCTTTCTTT. This gives the protein CASSADRWAFF.

This clonotype was counted ten times or more. The V call is TRBV12-3 or TRBV12-4, the J call TRBJ2-2; 9 bases agree with TRBD1. CDR3 length: 14 residues. Germline trimming cut 6 bases from V and 8 bases from J; bases unmatched to any gene: 7. In DNA, the CDR3 is TGTGCCAGCAGGCAACAGGGGGCGGAGGGGGAGCTGTTTTTT. Translation: CASRQQGAEGELFF.

This chain connects TRBV28 to TRBJ1-2; weak D call: TRBD1 (6 bases). The V end lost 3 bases, the J end lost 2 bases, and 7 bases lay between the germline ends. CDR3 size: 13 residues. In germline, CDR1 is MDHEN, CDR2 SYDVKM. The CDR3 region has the DNA TGTGCCAGCAGTTTCGACAGGAACTATGGCTACACCTTC. Translating it yields CASSFDRNYGYTF.

This clonotype came up many times. CDR3 loop: CASSLDRRAEAFF. The DNA for the CDR3 is TGCGCCAGCAGCTTGGATCGGAGGGCTGAAGCTTTCTTT. This chain connects TRBV5-1 to TRBJ1-1; no clear D gene. CDR3 length: 13 amino acids. CDR1 and CDR2 from the germline V gene are SGHRS and YFSETQ. V was cut by 0 bases and J by 6 bases, with 9 bases left in between.

The sample holds many counts of this clonotype. V is TRBV20-1 and J is TRBJ2-1; TRBD2 agrees at 9 bases. V shed 6 bases, J shed 8 bases, and the junction held 17 bases outside the gene matches. The CDR3 spans 16 residues. CDR1 and CDR2 from the germline V gene are DFQATT and SNEGSKA (reference sequence). The CDR3 here is CSAPRARGRAFHEQFF. DNA for the CDR3: TGCAGTGCCCCTCGGGCTCGCGGGAGGGCCTTCCATGAGCAGTTCTTC.